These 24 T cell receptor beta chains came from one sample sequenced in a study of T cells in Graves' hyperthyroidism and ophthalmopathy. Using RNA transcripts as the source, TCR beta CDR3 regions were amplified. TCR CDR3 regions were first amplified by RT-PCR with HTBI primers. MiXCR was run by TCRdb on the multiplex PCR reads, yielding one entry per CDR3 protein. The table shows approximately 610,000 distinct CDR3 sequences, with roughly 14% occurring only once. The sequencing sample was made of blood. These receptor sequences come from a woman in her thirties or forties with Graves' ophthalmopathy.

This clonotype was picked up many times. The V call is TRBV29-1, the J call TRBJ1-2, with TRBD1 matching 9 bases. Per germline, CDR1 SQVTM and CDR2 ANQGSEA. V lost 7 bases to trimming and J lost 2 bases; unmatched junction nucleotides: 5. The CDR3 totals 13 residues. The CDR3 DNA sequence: TGCAGCGCCAAGACAGGGGGGAACTATGGCTACACCTTC. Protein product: CSAKTGGNYGYTF.

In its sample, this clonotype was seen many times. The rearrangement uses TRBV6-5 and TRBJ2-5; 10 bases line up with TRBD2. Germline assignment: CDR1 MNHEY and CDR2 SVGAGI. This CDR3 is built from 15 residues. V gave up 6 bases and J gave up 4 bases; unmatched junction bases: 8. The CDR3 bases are TGTGCCAGCAGCACAGCGGGAGGGGGGGTAGAGACCCAGTACTTC. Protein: CASSTAGGGVETQYF.

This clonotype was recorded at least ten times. The CDR3 DNA reads as TGTGCCAGCAGTTCAGGGCGGTCTTTGAACACTGAAGCTTTCTTT. This sequence encodes CASSSGRSLNTEAFF. The rearrangement joins TRBV28 to TRBJ1-1; D possibly corresponds to TRBD1 (5 bases). This CDR3 comprises 15 residues. Germline CDR1 and CDR2: MDHEN and SYDVKM. V lost 4 bases to trimming and J lost 0 bases, with 12 bases between them.

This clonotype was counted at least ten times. CDR3 DNA sequence: TGTGCCAGCAGTTTGACCTCAGAGGCCTCCTACGAGCAGTACTTC. It is translated as CASSLTSEASYEQYF. This rearrangement joins TRBV27 to TRBJ2-7; D gene ambiguous. Between the trimmed V and J ends, which lost 3 bases and 0 bases, there was a span of 12 bases. CDR1 is MNHEY and CDR2 is SMNVEV in the germline V gene (reference sequence). The CDR3 spans 15 residues.

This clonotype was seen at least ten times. CDR3 DNA: TGTGCCAGCAGTCAGGGACTAGCGGGATCCTACGAGCAGTACTTC. The encoded protein is CASSQGLAGSYEQYF. V gene TRBV6-1 combines with J gene TRBJ2-7; the match to TRBD2 covers 13 bases. The CDR3 spans 15 residues. Germline V lookup: CDR1 MNHNS, CDR2 SASEGT. V dropped 5 bases and J dropped 1; count of bases not matched to a gene: 2.

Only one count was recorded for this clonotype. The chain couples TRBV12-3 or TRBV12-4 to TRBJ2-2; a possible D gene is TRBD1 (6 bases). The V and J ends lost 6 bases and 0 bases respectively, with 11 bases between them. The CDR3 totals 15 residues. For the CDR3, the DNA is TGTGCCAGCAGACGACAGGCAACGAACACCGGGGAGCTGTTTTTT. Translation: CASRRQATNTGELFF.

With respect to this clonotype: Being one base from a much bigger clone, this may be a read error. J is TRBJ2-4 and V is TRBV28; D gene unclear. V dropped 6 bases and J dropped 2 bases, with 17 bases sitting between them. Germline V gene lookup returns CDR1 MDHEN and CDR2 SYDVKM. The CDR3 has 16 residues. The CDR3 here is CASRPLLFLTKNIQYF. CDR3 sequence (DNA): TGTGCCAGCAGGCCCCTCCTATTCCTAACCAAAAACATTCAGTACTTC.

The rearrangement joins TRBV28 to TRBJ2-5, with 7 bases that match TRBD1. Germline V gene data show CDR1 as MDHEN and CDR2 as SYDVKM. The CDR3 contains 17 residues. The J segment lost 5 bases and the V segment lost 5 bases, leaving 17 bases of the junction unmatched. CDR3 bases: TGTGCCAGCAGTGGACCCGGGACAGCCTTGTTCCCGGAGACCCAGTACTTC. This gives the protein CASSGPGTALFPETQYF.

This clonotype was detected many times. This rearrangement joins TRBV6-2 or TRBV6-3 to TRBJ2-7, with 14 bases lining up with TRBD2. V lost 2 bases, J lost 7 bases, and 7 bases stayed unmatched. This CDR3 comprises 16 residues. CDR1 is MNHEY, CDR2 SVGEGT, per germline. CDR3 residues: CASSYEGLAGAGEQYF. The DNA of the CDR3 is TGTGCCAGCAGTTACGAGGGACTAGCGGGAGCTGGAGAGCAGTACTTC.

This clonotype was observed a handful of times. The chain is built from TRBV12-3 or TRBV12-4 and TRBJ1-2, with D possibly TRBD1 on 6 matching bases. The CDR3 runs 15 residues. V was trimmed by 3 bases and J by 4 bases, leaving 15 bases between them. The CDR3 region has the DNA TGTGCCAGCAGTTTGGGACATCTCAATGGCTATGGCTACACCTTC. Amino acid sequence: CASSLGHLNGYGYTF.

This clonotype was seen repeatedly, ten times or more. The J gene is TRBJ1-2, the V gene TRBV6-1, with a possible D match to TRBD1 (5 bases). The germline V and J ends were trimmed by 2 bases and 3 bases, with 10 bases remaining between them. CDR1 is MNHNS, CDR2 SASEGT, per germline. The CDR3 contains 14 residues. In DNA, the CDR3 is TGTGCCAGCAGTGAACAGGGTCGGGACTATGGCTACACCTTC. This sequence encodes CASSEQGRDYGYTF.

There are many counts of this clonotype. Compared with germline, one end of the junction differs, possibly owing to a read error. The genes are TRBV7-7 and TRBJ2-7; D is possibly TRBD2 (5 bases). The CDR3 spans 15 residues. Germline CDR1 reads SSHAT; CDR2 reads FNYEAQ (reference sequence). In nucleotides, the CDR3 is TGTGCTAGCAGCTTAGAAGTGGGAGAATCCTACGAGCAGTACTTC. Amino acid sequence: CASSLEVGESYEQYF.

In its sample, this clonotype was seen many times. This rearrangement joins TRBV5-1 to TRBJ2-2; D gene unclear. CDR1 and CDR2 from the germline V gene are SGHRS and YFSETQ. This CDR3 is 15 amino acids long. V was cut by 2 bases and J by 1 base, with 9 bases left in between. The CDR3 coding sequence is TGCGCCAGCAGCTTCACTTCGGGGAACACCGGGGAGCTGTTTTTT. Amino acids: CASSFTSGNTGELFF.

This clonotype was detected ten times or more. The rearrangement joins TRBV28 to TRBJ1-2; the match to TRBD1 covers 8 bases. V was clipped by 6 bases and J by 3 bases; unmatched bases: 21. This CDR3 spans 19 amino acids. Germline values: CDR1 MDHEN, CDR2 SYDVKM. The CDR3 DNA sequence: TGTGCCAGCAGGGCGACCGCTATACTGGGACAGGTTTTCGACTATGGCTACACCTTC. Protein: CASRATAILGQVFDYGYTF.

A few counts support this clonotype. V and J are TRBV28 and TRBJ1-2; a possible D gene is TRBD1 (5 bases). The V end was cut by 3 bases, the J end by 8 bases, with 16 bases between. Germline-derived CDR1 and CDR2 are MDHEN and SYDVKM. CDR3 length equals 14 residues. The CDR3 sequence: CASSFRGVGGGYTF. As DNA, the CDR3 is TGTGCCAGCAGTTTCCGAGGGGTTGGTGGAGGCTACACCTTC.

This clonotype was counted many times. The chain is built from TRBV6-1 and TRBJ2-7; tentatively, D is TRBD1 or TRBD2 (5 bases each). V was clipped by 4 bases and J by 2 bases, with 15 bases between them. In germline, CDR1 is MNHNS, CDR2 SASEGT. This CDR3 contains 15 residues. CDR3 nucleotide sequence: TGTGCCAGCAGTGTGCTAAGGGACGTCACCTACGAGCAGTACTTC. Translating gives CASSVLRDVTYEQYF.

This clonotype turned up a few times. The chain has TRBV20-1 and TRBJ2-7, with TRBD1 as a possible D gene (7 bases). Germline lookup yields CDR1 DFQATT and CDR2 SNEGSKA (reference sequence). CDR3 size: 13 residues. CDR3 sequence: CSPGGQGGYEQYF. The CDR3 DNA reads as TGCAGCCCAGGGGGGCAGGGAGGATACGAGCAGTACTTC.

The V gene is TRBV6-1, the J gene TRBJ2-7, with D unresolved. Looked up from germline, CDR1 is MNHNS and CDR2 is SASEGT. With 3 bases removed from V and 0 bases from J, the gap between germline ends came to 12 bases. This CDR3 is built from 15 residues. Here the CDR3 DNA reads TGTGCCAGCAGTGATCGCTGGCGGAGCTCCTACGAGCAGTACTTC. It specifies CASSDRWRSSYEQYF.

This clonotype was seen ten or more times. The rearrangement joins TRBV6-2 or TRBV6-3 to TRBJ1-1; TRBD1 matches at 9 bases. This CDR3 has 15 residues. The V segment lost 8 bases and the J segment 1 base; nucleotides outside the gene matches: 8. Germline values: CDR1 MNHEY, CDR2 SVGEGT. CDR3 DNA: TGTGCCAGCCGTAGGACAGGGGACACGAACACTGAAGCTTTCTTT. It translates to CASRRTGDTNTEAFF.

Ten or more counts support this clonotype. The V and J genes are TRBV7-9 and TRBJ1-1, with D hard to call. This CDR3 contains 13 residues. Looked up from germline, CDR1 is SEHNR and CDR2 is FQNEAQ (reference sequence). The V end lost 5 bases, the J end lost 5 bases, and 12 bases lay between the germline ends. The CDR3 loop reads CASSEGFGTEAFF. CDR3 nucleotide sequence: TGTGCCAGCAGCGAAGGGTTTGGGACTGAAGCTTTCTTT.

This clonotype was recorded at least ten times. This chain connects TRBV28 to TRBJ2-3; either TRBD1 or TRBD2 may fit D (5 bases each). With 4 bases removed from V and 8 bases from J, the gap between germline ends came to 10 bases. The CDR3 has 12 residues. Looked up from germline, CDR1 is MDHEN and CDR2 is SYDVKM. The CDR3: CASSYFGGTQYF. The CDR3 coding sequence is TGTGCCAGCAGTTATTTTGGGGGTACGCAGTATTTT.

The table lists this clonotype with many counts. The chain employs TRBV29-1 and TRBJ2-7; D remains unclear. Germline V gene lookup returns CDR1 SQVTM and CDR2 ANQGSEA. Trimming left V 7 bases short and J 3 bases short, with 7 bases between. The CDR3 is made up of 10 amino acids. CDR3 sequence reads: CSALGYEQYF. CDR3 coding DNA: TGCAGCGCTTTGGGCTACGAGCAGTACTTC.

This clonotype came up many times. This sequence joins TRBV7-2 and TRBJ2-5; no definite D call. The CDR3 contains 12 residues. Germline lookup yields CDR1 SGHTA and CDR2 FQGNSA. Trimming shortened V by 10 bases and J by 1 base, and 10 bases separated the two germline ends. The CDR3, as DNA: TGTGCCACCGCACGTGGCCAAGAGACCCAGTACTTC. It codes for CATARGQETQYF.

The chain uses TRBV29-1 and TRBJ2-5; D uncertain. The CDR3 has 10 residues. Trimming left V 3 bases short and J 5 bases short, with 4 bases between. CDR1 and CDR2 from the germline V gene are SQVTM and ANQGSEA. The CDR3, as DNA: TGCAGCGTTGAGTTTGAGACCCAGTACTTC. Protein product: CSVEFETQYF.